A selection of T cell receptor beta chains follows, all from one sample in a study of T-cell memory formation after mild COVID-19. TCRdb reprocessed the 5' RACE reads via MiXCR and lists one record per CDR3 protein. The table records some 130,000 distinct CDR3 sequences, 15% to 20% of them present only once. The sample consisted of PBMCs or a T cell subset sorted from them (not recorded which). These receptors originate from an adult woman who had mild COVID-19 (a few samples of this study predate the infection). Cell type and time point are not known. Both conserved end residues are part of each CDR3. The D gene is left open where the match is weak. The size entry is marked missing in some rows and otherwise reads once, few, many or a size class.

D gene,clone size,V gene,J gene,CDR3 protein,CDR3 DNA
NA,NA,TRBV9,TRBJ2-1,CASSVGGLDEQFF,TGTGCCAGCAGCGTAGGGGGTCTCGATGAGCAGTTCTTC
TRBD1,NA,TRBV2,TRBJ2-5,CASSEPGQSAQYF,TGTGCCAGCAGTGAACCGGGACAGTCGGCCCAGTACTTC
TRBD2,few,TRBV9,TRBJ2-1,CASSVGLAGDDEQFF,TGTGCCAGCAGCGTAGGGTTAGCGGGAGATGATGAGCAGTTCTTC
NA,NA,TRBV7-9,TRBJ2-7,CASSHTPPGDEQYF,TGTGCCAGCAGCCACACACCCCCGGGGGACGAGCAGTACTTC
TRBD1,NA,TRBV5-1,TRBJ2-5,CASSLGRGLEETQYF,TGCGCCAGCAGCTTGGGCAGGGGGCTAGAAGAGACCCAGTACTTC
TRBD1,few,TRBV7-3,TRBJ2-1,CASSPGTGSAEQFF,TGTGCCAGCAGCCCCGGGACAGGGTCGGCTGAGCAGTTCTTC
NA,few,TRBV28,TRBJ2-7,CASSAPHEQYF,TGTGCCAGCAGTGCCCCCCACGAGCAGTACTTC
TRBD1,few,TRBV24-1,TRBJ2-7,CATSDAGQGTEQYF,TGTGCCACCAGTGATGCGGGACAGGGAACCGAGCAGTACTTC
NA,NA,TRBV4-3,TRBJ2-2,CASSSYMGTGELFF,TGCGCCAGCAGCTCTTACATGGGGACCGGGGAGCTGTTTTTT
NA,NA,TRBV3-1,TRBJ2-1,CASSQQGWGYNEQFF,TGTGCCAGCAGCCAACAGGGATGGGGATACAATGAGCAGTTCTTC
NA,few,TRBV18,TRBJ1-5,CASSGGGNQPQHF,TGTGCCAGCTCAGGTGGGGGCAATCAGCCCCAGCATTTT
TRBD2,few,TRBV5-5,TRBJ2-1,CASTPERGFYNEQFF,TGTGCCAGCACCCCAGAGCGGGGGTTCTACAATGAGCAGTTCTTC
NA,few,TRBV13,TRBJ2-5,CASSLVVTQETQYF,TGTGCCAGCAGCTTAGTGGTAACTCAAGAGACCCAGTACTTC
TRBD2,NA,TRBV30,TRBJ2-3,CAWSTTRTSGGVDTQYF,TGTGCCTGGAGTACTACGAGGACTAGCGGGGGTGTGGATACGCAGTATTTT
TRBD2,NA,TRBV5-1,TRBJ2-2,CASGWTSGIARGELFF,TGCGCCAGCGGATGGACTAGCGGGATAGCGAGAGGGGAGCTGTTTTTT
NA,few,TRBV9,TRBJ1-1,CASSVVDSTEAFF,TGTGCCAGCAGCGTAGTGGACAGCACTGAAGCTTTCTTT
TRBD2,NA,TRBV4-1,TRBJ2-2,CASSQDKWGGKLFF,TGCGCCAGCAGCCAAGATAAATGGGGGGGTAAGCTGTTTTTT
NA,NA,TRBV11-1,TRBJ2-1,CASSETIWGARTQFF,TGTGCCAGCAGCGAAACGATCTGGGGGGCTAGAACGCAGTTCTTC
TRBD1,few,TRBV7-2,TRBJ2-7,CASRRGQGAGEQYF,TGTGCCAGCCGGAGGGGGCAGGGGGCTGGCGAGCAGTACTTC
TRBD2,few,TRBV20-1,TRBJ2-3,CSARDPTSGRGLDTQYF,TGCAGTGCTAGAGATCCGACTAGCGGGAGGGGTTTGGATACGCAGTATTTT
NA,few,TRBV24-1,TRBJ2-3,CATSAFSTDTQYF,TGTGCCACCAGTGCATTCAGCACAGATACGCAGTATTTT
TRBD1,many,TRBV5-5,TRBJ1-2,CASSLDRLIGYTF,TGTGCCAGCAGCCTGGACAGGCTCATTGGCTACACCTTC
TRBD1,few,TRBV20-1,TRBJ1-5,CSANRGGNNQPQHF,TGCAGTGCTAACAGGGGGGGGAACAATCAGCCCCAGCATTTT
NA,NA,TRBV7-8,TRBJ2-3,CASSPQPPYPDTQYF,TGTGCCAGCAGCCCCCAGCCCCCGTACCCAGATACGCAGTATTTT
TRBD2,many,TRBV6-5,TRBJ2-5,CASKRTSGNKETQYF,TGTGCCAGCAAAAGGACTAGCGGGAATAAAGAGACCCAGTACTTC
NA,few,TRBV9,TRBJ2-2,CASSASRTPGELFF,TGTGCCAGCAGCGCCAGCCGGACGCCCGGGGAGCTGTTTTTT
TRBD1,few,TRBV6-6,TRBJ1-2,CASSSPDRYYGYTF,TGTGCCAGCAGTTCCCCGGACAGGTACTATGGCTACACCTTC
NA,few,TRBV25-1,TRBJ2-7,CASSSTGTRDRYEQYF,TGTGCCAGCAGTTCGACAGGGACTCGGGATCGTTACGAGCAGTACTTC
NA,many,TRBV7-6,TRBJ2-7,CASSGGHLYEQYF,TGTGCCAGCAGCGGGGGCCATCTTTACGAGCAGTACTTC
TRBD2,NA,TRBV10-3,TRBJ2-3,CAISESGTSLSDTQYF,TGTGCCATCAGTGAGTCTGGGACTAGCCTTTCCGATACGCAGTATTTT
NA,few,TRBV11-3,TRBJ2-7,CASSLGYRASSYEQYF,TGTGCCAGCAGCTTAGGATACAGAGCGAGCTCCTACGAGCAGTACTTC
TRBD2,NA,TRBV7-2,TRBJ2-3,CASSLLRGLAGGPPDTQYF,TGTGCCAGCAGCTTATTGCGTGGACTAGCGGGAGGCCCCCCCGATACGCAGTATTTT
NA,few,TRBV5-1,TRBJ2-5,CASNPGGDRSMTQYF,TGCGCCAGCAACCCCGGGGGCGACAGATCGATGACCCAGTACTTC
NA,NA,TRBV20-1,TRBJ2-3,CSAIIDTDTQYF,TGCAGTGCTATTATCGACACAGATACGCAGTATTTT
NA,NA,TRBV7-6,TRBJ2-7,CASSSQIPTAGEQYF,TGTGCCAGCAGCTCTCAGATTCCCACCGCTGGCGAGCAGTACTTC
TRBD2,NA,TRBV7-9,TRBJ2-1,CASSLGLASSYNEQFF,TGTGCCAGCAGCCTTGGACTAGCGAGCTCCTACAATGAGCAGTTCTTC
TRBD1,few,TRBV29-1,TRBJ1-1,CSLAGGGGTEAFF,TGCAGCCTCGCAGGGGGCGGTGGCACTGAAGCTTTCTTT
TRBD2,NA,TRBV20-1,TRBJ2-5,CSARNLAGVRLETQYF,TGCAGTGCTAGAAACCTAGCGGGAGTTCGTCTAGAGACCCAGTACTTC
NA,NA,TRBV7-8,TRBJ2-3,CASSFGAYGSTDTQYF,TGTGCCAGCAGCTTCGGGGCATACGGTTCCACAGATACGCAGTATTTT
NA,many,TRBV27,TRBJ2-1,CASSPRGPHRNNEQFF,TGTGCCAGCAGTCCCCGAGGCCCCCACAGGAACAATGAGCAGTTCTTC